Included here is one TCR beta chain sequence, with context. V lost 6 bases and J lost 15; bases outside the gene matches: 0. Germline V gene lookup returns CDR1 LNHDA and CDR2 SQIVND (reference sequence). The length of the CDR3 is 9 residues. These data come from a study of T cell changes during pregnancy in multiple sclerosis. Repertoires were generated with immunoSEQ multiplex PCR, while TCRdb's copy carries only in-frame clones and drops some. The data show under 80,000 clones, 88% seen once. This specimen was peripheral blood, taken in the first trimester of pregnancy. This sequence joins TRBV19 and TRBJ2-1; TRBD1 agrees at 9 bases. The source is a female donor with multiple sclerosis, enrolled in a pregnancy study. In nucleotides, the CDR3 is TGTGCCAGTAGGGGACAGGGGTTCTTC. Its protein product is CASRGQGFF. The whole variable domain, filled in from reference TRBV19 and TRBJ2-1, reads DGGITQSPKYLFRKEGQNVTLSCEQNLNHDAMYWYRQDPGQGLRLIYYSQIVNDFQKGDIAEGYSVSREKKESFPLTVTSAQKNPTAFYLCASRGQGFFGPGTRLTVL.